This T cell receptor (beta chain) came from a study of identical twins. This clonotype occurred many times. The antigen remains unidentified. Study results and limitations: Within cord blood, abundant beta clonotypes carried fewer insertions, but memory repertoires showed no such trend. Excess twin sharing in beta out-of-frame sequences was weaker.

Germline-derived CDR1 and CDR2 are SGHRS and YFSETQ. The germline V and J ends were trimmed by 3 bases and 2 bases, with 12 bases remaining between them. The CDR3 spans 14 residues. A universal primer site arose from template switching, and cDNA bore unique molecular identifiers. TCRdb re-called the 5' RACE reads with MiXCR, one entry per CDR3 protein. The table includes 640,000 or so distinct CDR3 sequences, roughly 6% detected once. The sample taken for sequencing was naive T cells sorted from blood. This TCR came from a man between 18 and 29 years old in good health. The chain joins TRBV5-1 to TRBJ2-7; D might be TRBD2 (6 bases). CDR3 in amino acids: CASSYGTGTYEQYF. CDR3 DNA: TGCGCCAGCAGCTACGGGACTGGGACCTACGAGCAGTACTTC.